This T cell receptor beta chain was identified in a study of shared T cell receptors in the human thymus (dated by TCRdb to the early 2020s). Some background on the complete study: The study examined how the human thymus generates shared, self-reactive T-cell receptor alpha chains.

Library method: the immunoSEQ multiplex PCR assay. Sourced from immuneACCESS, this table was stored by TCRdb with only in-frame sequences that have V and J called. A share of the clones is absent; for the studies checked, an unresolved V gene accounts for under half, and the remainder has no known explanation. In this sample the table shows some 760,000 clones, approximately 85% of which occur a single time. The ten largest clonotypes hold around 0.0099% of the sample. Concerning this clone itself: What this receptor recognizes is not known. No quality values exist for individual bases; no much larger clone is one base distant.

The CDR3 runs 13 amino acids, cysteine and phenylalanine included. Only the CDR3 DNA stays, 39 bases, in frame from base 1. Cut back by 5 bases and 5 bases, the V and J ends lie 10 bases apart. Looking up the germline V gene yields CDR1 SNHLY and CDR2 FYNNEI. The same data also contributed to another study, on human thymus T cells. The other study reports the following: The donors were immunologically healthy infants in Finland who had open corrective cardiac surgery for congenital heart defects. Thymus tissue was collected as surgical resects that were removed during corrective cardiac surgery. Biased V and J gene segment usage appeared to be present in both thymic and peripheral blood repertoires. The related research found that thymic TCR repertoires overlapped highly between unrelated individuals. TCR alpha and beta repertoires from roughly 8 infant thymus samples and a few related peripheral blood samples were characterized in the study. Donor ages ranging from roughly 6 to 244 days were recorded, and roughly six male and a couple of female infants were included in the cohort. Thymocytes were freed from the tissue by mechanical means and kept at -70 degrees C as pellets of 10-30 million cells. A QIAsymphony instrument was used to extract genomic DNA from frozen cell pellets. The immunoSEQ multiplex PCR assay was used to amplify the TCRB and TCRAD loci from a standardized quantity of quality-controlled genomic DNA. The V(D)J region was spanned by amplicons of a length sufficient to cover the CDR3 and to identify V and J genes. The commercial immunoSEQ service was used to sequence amplicons on an Illumina platform. Primer bias and sequencing errors were corrected as previously described, and TCRAD and TCRB were defined on the basis of the IMGT database. immunoSEQ Analyzer 3.0 and VDJTools were used for repertoire analysis, which covered basic statistics, V/J segment usage, diversity estimates, rarefaction and pairwise overlap. To estimate diversity, the Chao1, ChaoE, Efron-Thisted, Shannon and inverse Simpson indices were applied, and diversity was also estimated on datasets down-sampled to the smallest sample. Repertoire overlap was assessed by strict matching of CDR3 nucleotide sequence, V gene and J gene, and clustering was done by Jaccard-based multidimensional scaling. On average, thymus samples yielded roughly 800,000 unique TCRB clonotypes, whereas blood samples yielded about 84,000.

The chain was built from TRBV2 and TRBJ1-5; the D gene cannot be resolved reliably. Material for sequencing was thymocytes. The origin of this receptor is a girl under three years old with a congenital heart defect. Donor details come from another sample of the same person, matched by shared clones. The CDR3 corresponds to CASSRWEDQPQHF. The DNA reads as follows: TGTGCCAGCAGTCGGTGGGAGGATCAGCCCCAGCATTTT.